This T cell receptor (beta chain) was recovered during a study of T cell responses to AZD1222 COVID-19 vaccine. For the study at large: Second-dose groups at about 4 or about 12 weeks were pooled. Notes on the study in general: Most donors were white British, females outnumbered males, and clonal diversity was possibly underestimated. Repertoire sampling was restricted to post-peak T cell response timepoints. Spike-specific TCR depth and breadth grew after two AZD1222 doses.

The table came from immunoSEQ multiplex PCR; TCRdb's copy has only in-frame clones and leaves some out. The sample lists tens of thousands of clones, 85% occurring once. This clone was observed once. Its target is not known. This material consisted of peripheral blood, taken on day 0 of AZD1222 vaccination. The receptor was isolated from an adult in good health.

CDR3 nucleotides: TGTGCCAGCAGCTTAGCGCAGGGGGCCCTTAACGAGCAGTTCTTC. This sequence encodes CASSLAQGALNEQFF. The chain links TRBV7-2 to TRBJ2-1; 8 bases align to TRBD1. Germline values: CDR1 SGHTA, CDR2 FQGNSA. Unmatched junction bases numbered 8, after V lost 0 bases and J lost 10 bases. CDR3 length: 15 residues. The full variable domain, in which reference TRBV7-2 and TRBJ2-1 provide the parts outside the CDR3, is GAGVSQSPSNKVTEKGKDVELRCDPISGHTALYWYRQSLGQGLEFLIYFQGNSAPDKSGLPSDRFSAERTGGSVSTLTIQRTQQEDSAVYLCASSLAQGALNEQFFGPGTRLTVL.